What follows are 27 T cell receptor beta chains derived from one specimen sequenced in a study of radiotherapy plus CTLA-4 blockade in lung cancer (dated by TCRdb to the late 2010s). Library prep was done by the immunoSEQ multiplex PCR assay. Entries here come from immuneACCESS through TCRdb and include only in-frame sequences with V and J called. Some clones fail to appear in such tables; in the studies checked, an unresolved V gene covers under half of the shortfall, and the cause of the remainder is unknown. The sample yields tens of thousands of clones; roughly 77% were counted once. The top ten hold 7.5% to 9.5% of the sample. Material: peripheral blood, obtained from a patient treated with radiotherapy plus ipilimumab. The source of these receptors is a human donor with non-small cell lung cancer who had a complete response to radiotherapy plus ipilimumab.

This chain connects TRBV5-4 to TRBJ2-7; 9 bases align to TRBD1. Looked up from germline, CDR1 is SGHNT and CDR2 is YYREEE (reference sequence). The CDR3 extends over 13 amino acids. V was pared by 3 bases and J by 3 bases, with 1 base of the junction left unmatched. The CDR3 DNA reads as TGTGCCAGCAGCTGGGACAGGGACTACGAGCAGTACTTC. Translation: CASSWDRDYEQYF.

Only one count was recorded for this clone. The chain has TRBV27 and TRBJ2-2, with 7 bases lining up with TRBD1. The V segment lost 8 bases and the J segment 0 bases; nucleotides outside the gene matches: 3. The CDR3 totals 14 residues. Per germline, CDR1 MNHEY and CDR2 SMNVEV (reference sequence). CDR3 bases: TGTGCCAGCTGGGACAGAACGAACACCGGGGAGCTGTTTTTT. It codes for CASWDRTNTGELFF.

In nucleotides, the CDR3 is TGCGCCAGCAGCCAAGATTTTCAGGGGTCCCCCTACAATGAGCAGTTCTTC. Its translation: CASSQDFQGSPYNEQFF. This chain links TRBV4-3 with TRBJ2-1; TRBD1 is a possible D gene (6 bases). CDR3 length: 17 amino acids. V was shortened by 0 bases and J by 2 bases, with 14 bases between the two germline ends. CDR1 is LGHNA, CDR2 YSLEER, per germline.

This clone was seen only a few times. The V call is TRBV10-2, the J call TRBJ1-1, with 9 bases lining up with TRBD1. Germline CDR1 and CDR2: WSHSY and SAAADI. This CDR3 comprises 14 residues. The V segment lost 4 bases and the J segment 5 bases; nucleotides outside the gene matches: 5. Written as DNA, the CDR3 is TGCGCCAGCAGTGGACAGGGGGGGCAGACTGAAGCTTTCTTT. Its translation is CASSGQGGQTEAFF.

The gene calls are TRBV7-2 and TRBJ2-3, with 7 bases that match TRBD1. Per germline, CDR1 SGHTA and CDR2 FQGNSA. The CDR3 is 13 residues long. The trim removed 3 bases at V and 5 bases at J, leaving 2 bases unmatched. The CDR3 DNA reads as TGTGCCAGCAGCTTGGCAGGGGGAGATACGCAGTATTTT. Amino acids: CASSLAGGDTQYF.

The chain recombines TRBV18 with TRBJ1-1, with 7 bases matching TRBD1. From germline, CDR1 is KGHSH and CDR2 LQKENI. With V trimmed by 5 bases and J by 5 bases, 8 bases remained unmatched. This CDR3 is 14 amino acids long. DNA for the CDR3: TGTGCCAGCTCATACAGGGGACCTGGGACTGAAGCTTTCTTT. Translating gives CASSYRGPGTEAFF.

The rearrangement links TRBV18 to TRBJ1-4, with D possibly TRBD1 on 5 matching bases. Germline assignment: CDR1 KGHSH and CDR2 LQKENI. The CDR3 covers 16 residues. Trimming stripped 4 bases from V and 1 base from J, with 13 bases between. The CDR3 DNA reads as TGTGCCAGCTCACGGGATAACGGGGGAACTAATGAAAAACTGTTTTTT. This translates into CASSRDNGGTNEKLFF.

The chain employs TRBV30 and TRBJ2-1; 11 bases are shared with TRBD2. V shed 0 bases, J shed 5 bases, and the junction held 6 bases outside the gene matches. The CDR3 sequence is 16 residues long. Per the germline V gene, CDR1 is GTSNPN and CDR2 is SVGIG (reference sequence). In DNA, the CDR3 is TGTGCCTGGAGTGTCCCGACTAGCGGGATTAACAATGAGCAGTTCTTC. It codes for CAWSVPTSGINNEQFF.

This chain joins TRBV6-5 and TRBJ1-1, with 10 nucleotides matching TRBD1. CDR1 and CDR2 (germline): MNHEY, SVGAGI. With V trimmed by 7 bases and J by 4 bases, 6 bases remained unmatched. The CDR3 contains 14 residues. The CDR3 region has the DNA TGTGCCAGCACTGGACAGGGGGTTGTCACTGAAGCTTTCTTT. Its protein is CASTGQGVVTEAFF.

The chain recombines TRBV5-6 with TRBJ2-3; no definite D call. This CDR3 contains 11 residues. V was pared by 7 bases and J by 2 bases, with 5 bases between. Germline V gene lookup returns CDR1 SGHDT and CDR2 YYEEEE. CDR3 DNA: TGTGCCAGCCAGATCACAGATACGCAGTATTTT. Encoded protein: CASQITDTQYF.

This chain joins TRBV6-6 and TRBJ1-5; 8 bases map to TRBD1. Losses at the gene ends were 5 bases for V and 7 bases for J; bases not matched to a gene: 10. Germline CDR1 MNHNY, CDR2 SVGAGI (reference sequence). CDR3 length: 15 amino acids. CDR3 in amino acids: CASSPADRERQPQHF. The CDR3 region has the DNA TGTGCCAGCAGTCCAGCGGACAGGGAGAGACAGCCCCAGCATTTT.

The chain links TRBV19 to TRBJ1-5, with D uncertain. Trimming took off 9 bases at V and 7 bases at J, with 13 bases between the two ends. Germline CDR1 reads LNHDA; CDR2 reads SQIVND (reference sequence). This CDR3 contains 12 residues. The CDR3 DNA follows: TGTGCCAGCAGGACTGTGGGGCAGCCCCAGCATTTT. Amino acids: CASRTVGQPQHF.

J is TRBJ1-2 and V is TRBV27, with TRBD1 matching over 7 bases. V gave up 5 bases and J gave up 5 bases; unmatched junction bases: 8. This CDR3 is built from 14 residues. The germline gives CDR1 MNHEY, CDR2 SMNVEV (reference sequence). CDR3 protein: CASSRSGTEYGYTF. In nucleotides, the CDR3 is TGTGCCAGCAGTAGGTCCGGGACAGAATATGGCTACACCTTC.

The chain is built from TRBV7-9 and TRBJ1-5; D ambiguous. V gave up 5 bases and J gave up 4 bases, with 9 bases separating them. Germline lookup yields CDR1 SEHNR and CDR2 FQNEAQ (reference sequence). The CDR3 is 13 amino acids. The CDR3 DNA reads TGTGCCAGCAGCGACACAGTTAATCAGCCCCAGCATTTT. This codes for CASSDTVNQPQHF.

This sequence joins TRBV11-2 and TRBJ2-7; a weak D match, TRBD1 (6 bases). The CDR3 contains 15 residues. CDR1 SGHAT and CDR2 FQNNGV come from the germline V gene. V shed 2 bases and J shed 2 bases, with 13 bases lying between them. CDR3 protein: CASSLRQVPAYEQYV. In DNA, the CDR3 is TGTGCCAGCAGCTTACGACAGGTCCCAGCCTACGAGCAGTACGTC.

The chain couples TRBV7-2 to TRBJ2-2; 13 bases are shared with TRBD2. Germline CDR1 is SGHTA and CDR2 is FQGNSA. The V and J ends lost 4 bases and 6 bases, in that order; junction bases with no gene match: 5. CDR3 length equals 16 residues. The CDR3 DNA reads TGTGCCAGCAGCTCCGGGACTAGCGGGATCGCCGGGGAGCTGTTTTTT. Translating gives CASSSGTSGIAGELFF.

This clone was recorded once. V usage is TRBV5-8 and J usage is TRBJ1-5, with D tentatively TRBD1 (6 bases). Trimming took 4 bases from V and 1 from J, leaving 18 bases between them. CDR1 is SGHTS and CDR2 is YDEGEE in the germline V gene. The CDR3 is 17 amino acids. CDR3 DNA: TGTGCCAGCAGCCCCGGGACAACAATTTGGAGCAATCAGCCCCAGCATTTT. As protein: CASSPGTTIWSNQPQHF.

This clone was seen a few times. This chain uses TRBV4-3 with TRBJ1-2, with 7 positions matching TRBD1. Looked up from germline, CDR1 is LGHNA and CDR2 is YSLEER. This CDR3 contains 15 residues. Unmatched junction bases numbered 7, after V lost 4 bases and J lost 2 bases. The CDR3 region has the DNA TGCGCCAGCAGCCTAGACTCACAGGGGAACTATGGCTACACCTTC. Amino acid sequence: CASSLDSQGNYGYTF.

V usage is TRBV7-9 and J usage is TRBJ2-2; D is perhaps TRBD2 (5 bases). This CDR3 contains 14 residues. V was trimmed by 4 bases and J by 2 bases, leaving 8 bases between them. Germline assignment: CDR1 SEHNR and CDR2 FQNEAQ (reference sequence). As DNA, the CDR3 is TGTGCCAGCAGCTCGGGATCTAACACCGGGGAGCTGTTTTTT. It is translated as CASSSGSNTGELFF.

The chain uses TRBV12-5 and TRBJ2-2, with D tentatively TRBD2 (5 bases). The CDR3 loop spans 15 amino acids. Trimming stripped 3 bases from V and 3 bases from J, with 11 bases between. Germline CDR1 is LGHNT and CDR2 is FRNRAP. For the CDR3, the DNA is TGTGCTAGTGGTTTTGGAGGATATGACACCGGGGAGCTGTTTTTT. It translates to CASGFGGYDTGELFF.

V gene TRBV6-1 combines with J gene TRBJ2-1, with a tentative D call TRBD1 (6 bases). The length of the CDR3 is 16 residues. V lost 2 bases and J 2 bases, leaving 13 bases between the germline ends. Germline V lookup: CDR1 MNHNS, CDR2 SASEGT. CDR3 sequence (DNA): TGTGCCAGCAGTGAACGCCGGACAGCAGCCTACAATGAGCAGTTCTTC. This codes for CASSERRTAAYNEQFF.

The V gene is TRBV5-6, the J gene TRBJ2-5, with D possibly matching TRBD2 (5 bases). V lost 0 bases and J 0 bases, leaving 21 bases between the germline ends. Germline V gene sequence: CDR1 SGHDT, CDR2 YYEEEE. CDR3 length equals 19 residues. This CDR3 reads CASSLEIVIGNPYQETQYF. DNA of the CDR3: TGTGCCAGCAGCTTGGAAATAGTAATCGGGAACCCGTACCAAGAGACCCAGTACTTC. The variable domain in full, with the rest retrieved from reference TRBV5-6 and TRBJ2-5, is DAGVTQSPTHLIKTRGQQVTLRCSPKSGHDTVSWYQQALGQGPQFIFQYYEEEERQRGNFPDRFSGHQFPNYSSELNVNALLLGDSALYLCASSLEIVIGNPYQETQYFGPGTRLLVL.

V gene TRBV6-6 combines with J gene TRBJ2-7, with D possibly being TRBD1 (6 bases). V lost 6 bases, J lost 6 bases, and 12 bases lay in between. The CDR3 covers 12 residues. Per germline, CDR1 MNHNY and CDR2 SVGAGI (reference sequence). This CDR3 is CASSQGTSEQYV. CDR3 nucleotide sequence: TGTGCCAGCAGCCAGGGGACCTCCGAGCAGTACGTC.

V gene TRBV19 combines with J gene TRBJ2-5; 11 nucleotides line up with TRBD2. After removal of 7 bases from V and 5 bases from J, the junction contained 9 bases not matched to a gene. Germline V lookup: CDR1 LNHDA, CDR2 SQIVND (reference sequence). The CDR3 loop spans 15 amino acids. CDR3 nucleotide sequence: TGTGCCAGTACCCTCGGGACTAGCGGATGGGAGACCCAGTACTTC. Encoded protein: CASTLGTSGWETQYF.

The chain joins TRBV18 to TRBJ2-2; tentatively, D is TRBD2 (5 bases). Germline CDR1 and CDR2: KGHSH and LQKENI. The CDR3 is 15 amino acids. Trimming pared 1 base from V and 6 bases from J, leaving 12 bases between. The CDR3 here is CASSPQRKGAGELFF. CDR3 DNA sequence: TGTGCCAGCTCACCACAGCGGAAGGGTGCCGGGGAGCTGTTTTTT. The variable domain in full, with the rest retrieved from reference TRBV18 and TRBJ2-2, is NAGVMQNPRHLVRRRGQEARLRCSPMKGHSHVYWYRQLPEEGLKFMVYLQKENIIDESGMPKERFSAEFPKEGPSILRIQQVVRGDSAAYFCASSPQRKGAGELFFGEGSRLTVL.

CDR3 sequence reads: CAWGTGGETQYF. The CDR3, as DNA: TGTGCCTGGGGGACAGGGGGAGAGACCCAGTACTTC. V usage is TRBV30 and J usage is TRBJ2-5; 11 bases match TRBD1. The CDR3 has 12 amino acids. The V gene end was trimmed by 5 bases and the J gene end by 4 bases; junction bases not matched to a gene: 0. Germline V gives CDR1 GTSNPN, CDR2 SVGIG (reference sequence).

This rearrangement joins TRBV4-1 to TRBJ1-2; TRBD1 matches 9 bases. J was trimmed by 8 bases and V by 1 base; bases with no gene match: 8. This CDR3 contains 15 residues. CDR1 and CDR2 from the germline V gene are MGHRA and YSYEKL. Written as DNA, the CDR3 is TGCGCCAGCAGCCAAGCGCACAGGGGGCTGGGGGGCTACACCTTC. This encodes CASSQAHRGLGGYTF.